This T cell receptor beta chain was recorded in a study of blood T cell repertoires in COVID-19. On the study more broadly: There were acute and convalescent COVID-19 samples, and they came from the United States, Italy and Spain. T cells, B-cell-depleted T cells, or PBMCs supplied cDNA or gDNA.

Per the original data handling: How many nucleated cells were present was estimated from reference gene primer amplification. The assay was immunoSEQ multiplex PCR, and TCRdb's table has in-frame clones only and misses some. D and trimming were read from the DNA, whereas the V and J calls and clone size are those reported in that table. The sample gives 150,000 to 200,000 clones, over 80% of which show up once; less than 10% is in the top ten. In Seattle, patients joined the study during active infection and were tracked longitudinally. The CDR3 contains 15 residues. After removal of 5 bases from V and 4 bases from J, the junction contained 9 bases not matched to a gene. Germline V gene sequence: CDR1 SGHRS, CDR2 YFSETQ.

Source material: peripheral blood. The sequence derives from a woman between 65 and 79 years old with COVID-19, enrolled during active disease. This sequence joins TRBV5-1 and TRBJ1-3; 7 bases fit TRBD1. The DNA for the CDR3 is TGCGCCAGCAGAGTCCAGGGGGGTGAAGGAAACACCATATATTTT. Its translation: CASRVQGGEGNTIYF.